These 30 T cell receptor beta chains were sequenced from one sample in a study of T-cell memory formation after mild COVID-19. MiXCR, run by TCRdb on the 5' RACE reads, gives a single entry per CDR3 protein. The data hold around 80,000 distinct CDR3 sequences, with over 11% observed a single time. Sequenced input: PBMCs or a T cell subset sorted from them (not recorded which). Every receptor here comes from an adult woman who had mild COVID-19 (a few samples of this study predate the infection). Cell type and time point are not known.

This clonotype has a handful of counts. In nucleotides, the CDR3 is TGTGCCAGCAGTTTATCGAGCGGGAGCTCCTACGAGCAGTACTTC. This encodes CASSLSSGSSYEQYF. The V gene is TRBV27, the J gene TRBJ2-7, with 8 bases identical to TRBD2. V gave up 0 bases and J gave up 0 bases; unmatched junction bases: 1. This CDR3 has 15 residues. Germline V gene lookup returns CDR1 MNHEY and CDR2 SMNVEV (reference sequence).

The chain couples TRBV13 to TRBJ1-1, with D possibly TRBD1 on 6 matching bases. The germline V gene has CDR1 PRHDT and CDR2 FYEKMQ (reference sequence). This CDR3 contains 14 residues. The germline V and J ends were trimmed by 5 bases and 1 base, with 11 bases remaining between them. CDR3 sequence reads: CASSPRGGNTEAFF. Here the CDR3 DNA reads TGTGCCAGCAGCCCCCGAGGGGGGAACACTGAAGCTTTCTTT.

The chain couples TRBV20-1 to TRBJ2-7; 9 nucleotides agree with TRBD2. Germline values: CDR1 DFQATT, CDR2 SNEGSKA (reference sequence). CDR3 length equals 14 residues. Trimming took 6 bases from V and 1 from J; bases not matched to a gene: 7. The CDR3 DNA follows: TGCAGTGCAAAAGGACTAGCGTTATCCTACGAGCAGTACTTC. Amino acid sequence: CSAKGLALSYEQYF.

The V and J genes are TRBV7-9 and TRBJ1-2, with no clear D. The CDR3 length is 11 residues. Between the trimmed V and J ends, which lost 4 bases and 11 bases, there was a span of 11 bases. The germline CDR1 and CDR2 sequences are SEHNR and FQNEAQ (reference sequence). CDR3 bases: TGTGCCAGCAGCTCCATACCGGTGTACACCTTC. It specifies CASSSIPVYTF.

This sequence joins TRBV2 and TRBJ2-7; D is unresolved. Between the trimmed V and J ends, which lost 0 bases and 3 bases, there was a span of 6 bases. The CDR3 runs 13 residues. CDR1 and CDR2 from the germline V gene are SNHLY and FYNNEI. Written as DNA, the CDR3 is TGTGCCAGCAGTGAAGCCGGCCACTACGAGCAGTACTTC. As protein: CASSEAGHYEQYF.

This chain joins TRBV19 and TRBJ2-1; tentative D call: TRBD2 (5 bases). The germline V gene has CDR1 LNHDA and CDR2 SQIVND (reference sequence). Trimming cost V 3 bases and J 2 bases, with 11 bases left between them. This CDR3 region has 15 residues. Here the CDR3 DNA reads TGTGCCAGTAGTATTGAGGGCTCCCCCTACAATGAGCAGTTCTTC. Its protein is CASSIEGSPYNEQFF.

This clonotype was picked up a small number of times. V is TRBV24-1 and J is TRBJ2-2; 10 bases fit TRBD1. This CDR3 is built from 16 residues. Germline assignment: CDR1 KGHDR and CDR2 SFDVKD. V shed 7 bases and J 1 base; nucleotides not matched to a gene: 5. The CDR3 reads CATRARDRGNTGELFF. The CDR3 DNA reads as TGTGCCACCAGAGCGAGGGACAGGGGGAACACCGGGGAGCTGTTTTTT.

The V call is TRBV5-6, the J call TRBJ2-2, with 7 nucleotides matching TRBD1. The CDR3 loop spans 14 amino acids. CDR1 SGHDT and CDR2 YYEEEE come from the germline V gene. V trimming: 4 bases; J trimming: 3 bases; junction bases outside the gene matches: 3. The CDR3 nucleotides are TGTGCCAGCAGCCCGGGACAGTACACCGGGGAGCTGTTTTTT. This gives the protein CASSPGQYTGELFF.

This chain joins TRBV7-6 and TRBJ1-2; TRBD1 aligns across 7 bases. Germline V lookup: CDR1 SGHVS, CDR2 FNYEAQ. After removal of 3 bases from V and 4 bases from J, the junction contained 8 bases not matched to a gene. This CDR3 region has 15 residues. CDR3 in DNA: TGTGCCAGCAGCTTGGGGGACAGTTCAGCCTATGGCTACACCTTC. Amino acids: CASSLGDSSAYGYTF.

As DNA, the CDR3 is TGCAGCGTGCCCGGAACGGGGGTCCACGAGCAGTACTTC. This gives the protein CSVPGTGVHEQYF. The chain recombines TRBV29-1 with TRBJ2-7; D is possibly TRBD2 (6 bases). Trimming took off 6 bases at V and 5 bases at J, with 17 bases between the two ends. Germline values: CDR1 SQVTM, CDR2 ANQGSEA. The CDR3 is made up of 13 amino acids.

This clonotype came up a few times. V and J are TRBV7-6 and TRBJ1-1; TRBD1 might be the D (6 bases). The CDR3 has 15 residues. CDR1 and CDR2 from the germline V gene are SGHVS and FNYEAQ. Between the trimmed V and J ends, which lost 7 bases and 6 bases, there was a span of 21 bases. CDR3 sequence (DNA): TGTGCCAGCACCAAAGGCGAGAGGGGGGACGCTGAAGCTTTCTTT. Protein product: CASTKGERGDAEAFF.

This clonotype was counted between two and nine times. This sequence joins TRBV19 and TRBJ2-1; TRBD1 aligns across 9 bases. Germline V gives CDR1 LNHDA, CDR2 SQIVND (reference sequence). This CDR3 spans 13 amino acids. The junction had 3 bases not matched to a gene; V was cut back by 8 bases and J by 4 bases. DNA for the CDR3: TGTGCCAGTTGCGGGACAGGGTACAATGAGCAGTTCTTC. It yields the protein CASCGTGYNEQFF.

The chain carries TRBV7-6 and TRBJ2-3; the D is unclear. Germline V lookup: CDR1 SGHVS, CDR2 FNYEAQ. Trimming cost V 1 base and J 5 bases, with 7 bases left between them. The CDR3 sequence is 13 residues long. CDR3 bases: TGTGCCAGCAGCTTAGACCCCGAAGATACGCAGTATTTT. It translates to CASSLDPEDTQYF.

This clonotype was picked up a small number of times. V and J are TRBV27 and TRBJ1-1, with D possibly matching TRBD1 (6 bases). Germline V CDR1 and CDR2: MNHEY, SMNVEV (reference sequence). CDR3 length: 14 residues. The V end was cut by 2 bases, the J end by 0 bases, with 7 bases between. This CDR3 reads CASSLQGMNTEAFF. DNA for the CDR3: TGTGCCAGCAGTTTACAGGGGATGAACACTGAAGCTTTCTTT.

The chain combines TRBV7-2 with TRBJ1-5; 8 bases are shared with TRBD1. Losses at the gene ends were 5 bases for V and 6 bases for J; bases not matched to a gene: 12. This CDR3 comprises 16 residues. The germline V gene has CDR1 SGHTA and CDR2 FQGNSA. CDR3 DNA sequence: TGTGCCAGCAGCCCGGCCGACAGGGGTATATTTCAGCCCCAGCATTTT. This encodes CASSPADRGIFQPQHF.

The CDR3 is CASTQGALNEQFF. Written as DNA, the CDR3 is TGTGCCAGTACACAGGGGGCCCTCAATGAGCAGTTCTTC. The chain has TRBV5-6 and TRBJ2-1, with 9 bases matching TRBD1. V trimming: 8 bases; J trimming: 6 bases; junction bases outside the gene matches: 6. CDR3 length equals 13 residues. In germline, CDR1 is SGHDT, CDR2 YYEEEE.

This clonotype was picked up a small number of times. The rearrangement links TRBV20-1 to TRBJ2-7; possibly TRBD2 for D (6 bases). This CDR3 has 13 residues. Germline V CDR1 and CDR2: DFQATT, SNEGSKA (reference sequence). DNA of the CDR3: TGCACCGGGCGGGGCAGGGTTACCTACGAGCAGTACTTC. It translates to CTGRGRVTYEQYF.

A few counts support this clonotype. The chain carries TRBV12-3 or TRBV12-4 and TRBJ1-3; D gene uncertain. V was trimmed by 6 bases and J by 4 bases, leaving 13 bases between them. The CDR3 length is 14 residues. The CDR3 DNA sequence: TGTGCCAGCAGCACTTGGCAGGACGGAAACACCATATATTTT. Translation gives CASSTWQDGNTIYF.

This clonotype was seen a handful of times. This rearrangement joins TRBV4-1 to TRBJ1-5; D call uncertain. This CDR3 spans 15 amino acids. The germline V gene encodes CDR1 MGHRA and CDR2 YSYEKL. V shed 1 base and J shed 3 bases, with 10 bases lying between them. The CDR3, as DNA: TGCGCCAGCAGCCAAGGGTCCGGGAACAATCAGCCCCAGCATTTT. Its protein is CASSQGSGNNQPQHF.

The chain joins TRBV30 to TRBJ2-2; 10 bases agree with TRBD2. Trimming at V came to 0 bases and at J to 2 bases, leaving 6 bases not matched to a gene. The CDR3 extends over 17 amino acids. Germline CDR1 is GTSNPN and CDR2 is SVGIG (reference sequence). The CDR3 DNA sequence: TGTGCCTGGAGTGTAGGAGCGGGAGGGCCTAACACCGGGGAGCTGTTTTTT. It translates to CAWSVGAGGPNTGELFF. Using reference TRBV30 and TRBJ2-2 for the parts outside the CDR3, the full variable domain is SQTIHQWPATLVQPVGSPLSLECTVEGTSNPNLYWYRQAAGRGLQLLFYSVGIGQISSEVPQNLSASRPQDRQFILSSKKLLLSDSGFYLCAWSVGAGGPNTGELFFGEGSRLTVL.

The CDR3 sequence is CSVGHEQFF. CDR3 sequence (DNA): TGCAGCGTTGGCCATGAGCAGTTCTTC. The gene calls are TRBV29-1 and TRBJ2-1; unclear D gene. The CDR3 is 9 amino acids. Between the trimmed V and J ends, which lost 4 bases and 8 bases, there was a span of 3 bases. Germline V gives CDR1 SQVTM, CDR2 ANQGSEA.

The J gene is TRBJ2-3, the V gene TRBV13; the D is unclear. CDR3 length: 11 residues. Trimming took 2 bases from V and 5 from J, leaving 2 bases between them. Germline V lookup: CDR1 PRHDT, CDR2 FYEKMQ (reference sequence). CDR3 residues: CASSLIDTQYF. CDR3 bases: TGTGCCAGCAGCTTAATAGATACGCAGTATTTT.

The chain is built from TRBV27 and TRBJ2-1, with 11 positions matching TRBD1. Germline V gives CDR1 MNHEY, CDR2 SMNVEV (reference sequence). CDR3 length: 15 residues. Trimming cost V 5 bases and J 6 bases; bases outside gene matches: 6. DNA of the CDR3: TGTGCCAGCAGTGAGGGACAGGGGGTGGGCAATGAGCAGTTCTTC. This gives the protein CASSEGQGVGNEQFF.

This clonotype has just a few counts. This chain uses TRBV3-1 with TRBJ2-5; 10 bases map to TRBD2. Trimming at V came to 0 bases and at J to 4 bases, leaving 2 bases not matched to a gene. The CDR3 covers 15 residues. CDR1 LGHDT and CDR2 YNNKEL come from the germline V gene (reference sequence). CDR3 protein: CASSQDASGGETQYF. For the CDR3, the DNA is TGTGCCAGCAGCCAAGATGCTAGCGGGGGAGAGACCCAGTACTTC.

This clonotype was found a few times. V and J are TRBV7-8 and TRBJ2-7, with D possibly being TRBD1 (6 bases). V was pared by 1 base and J by 3 bases, with 16 bases between. The CDR3 has 16 residues. Germline V gives CDR1 SGHVS, CDR2 FQNEAQ. The CDR3 region has the DNA TGTGCCAGCAGCTTAGAAGGACAGATTGTCGGCTACGAGCAGTACTTC. Translation gives CASSLEGQIVGYEQYF.

About this clonotype: Sequence at one end of the junction differs from germline and may be a read error. The chain combines TRBV7-9 with TRBJ1-1, with D possibly being TRBD1 (5 bases). Germline CDR1 is SEHNR and CDR2 is FQNEAQ (reference sequence). The CDR3 runs to 14 residues. This chain's CDR3 is CASTLPDRGAEAFF. The CDR3 DNA follows: TGTGCCAGCACCTTACCGGACCGGGGCGCTGAAGCTTTCTTT. The variable domain in full, completed from reference TRBV7-9 and TRBJ1-1, reads DTGVSQNPRHKITKRGQNVTFRCDPISEHNRLYWYRQTLGQGPEFLTYFQNEAQLEKSRLLSDRFSAERPKGSFSTLEIQRTEQGDSAMYLCASTLPDRGAEAFFGQGTRLTVV.

The rearrangement uses TRBV5-1 and TRBJ2-2, with D possibly being TRBD2 (5 bases). The ends were cut back, 4 bases at V and 1 base at J, with 17 bases in the middle. CDR1 SGHRS and CDR2 YFSETQ come from the germline V gene. The CDR3 covers 17 residues. Here the CDR3 DNA reads TGCGCCAGCAGCAAGAAGGTATTAGAGGGGAACACCGGGGAGCTGTTTTTT. It translates to CASSKKVLEGNTGELFF.

The chain joins TRBV9 to TRBJ2-3; D uncertain. V dropped 3 bases and J dropped 2 bases, with 4 bases sitting between them. Germline lookup yields CDR1 SGDLS and CDR2 YYNGEE. The CDR3 is 12 residues long. CDR3 in amino acids: CASSAVTDTQYF. CDR3 DNA: TGTGCCAGCAGCGCGGTCACAGATACGCAGTATTTT.

This clonotype was seen a few times. V and J are TRBV14 and TRBJ2-7; 9 nucleotides agree with TRBD2. The germline V gene has CDR1 SGHDN and CDR2 FVKESK. The trim removed 0 bases at V and 3 bases at J, leaving 6 bases unmatched. The CDR3 spans 16 residues. In DNA, the CDR3 is TGTGCCAGCAGCCAAGAGGGGACTAGCTTCGACTACGAGCAGTACTTC. It yields the protein CASSQEGTSFDYEQYF.

This clonotype was detected only a few times. The rearrangement uses TRBV5-6 and TRBJ2-3, with D hard to call. Trimming removed 0 bases at V and 2 bases at J, with 13 bases between. The CDR3 contains 16 residues. Germline values: CDR1 SGHDT, CDR2 YYEEEE. The CDR3 protein is CASSLDWERFTDTQYF. The CDR3 DNA reads as TGTGCCAGCAGCTTGGACTGGGAAAGATTCACAGATACGCAGTATTTT.